This is a list of T cell receptor beta chains from one sample in a study of blood T cell repertoires in COVID-19. Only in-frame clones appear in the TCRdb table, and some are missing; sequencing was by immunoSEQ multiplex PCR. The data contain about 74,000 clones, around 89% of them singletons. Specimen: peripheral blood. The source of these receptors is a woman aged 80 or over with acute or convalescent COVID-19. CDR3s include the opening cysteine and the closing phenylalanine or tryptophan. Fields, in order: CDR3 protein, CDR3 DNA, J gene, CDR3 length, V gene, clone size, D gene. A D gene is named only where the DNA matches it firmly. Where a row states a size, it is once, few, many or the class of an expanded clone; other rows omit it.

CASSTDRAWGAFF	TGTGCCAGCAGCACTGACAGGGCCTGGGGAGCTTTCTTT	TRBJ1-1	13	TRBV2	.	TRBD1
CSVGQFNEQFF	TGCAGCGTTGGACAGTTCAATGAGCAGTTCTTC	TRBJ2-1	11	TRBV29-1	.	.
CASRDGGRNQPQHF	TGTGCCAGCAGAGACGGTGGGCGCAATCAGCCCCAGCATTTT	TRBJ1-5	14	TRBV6-5	.	.
CAWSVRQGDGYTF	TGTGCCTGGAGTGTAAGACAGGGGGATGGCTACACCTTC	TRBJ1-2	13	TRBV30	.	TRBD1
CASSNTWETQYF	TGTGCCAGCAGTAACACCTGGGAGACCCAGTACTTC	TRBJ2-5	12	TRBV12-3/TRBV12-4	.	.
CASSPQTSGEELFF	TGTGCTAGCAGCCCTCAGACTAGCGGGGAAGAGCTGTTTTTT	TRBJ2-2	14	TRBV7-7	.	TRBD2
CASTLTGINTQYF	TGCGCCAGCACCTTAACAGGGATTAATACGCAGTATTTT	TRBJ2-3	13	TRBV5-1	.	.
CASSTLGRNQETQYF	TGTGCCAGCAGTACCTTGGGGCGAAACCAAGAGACCCAGTACTTC	TRBJ2-5	15	TRBV6-2/TRBV6-3	.	.
CASSLRTRVRIFF	TGTGCCAGCAGCCTAAGGACTAGGGTTCGAATTTTCTTC	TRBJ2-1	13	TRBV7-8	.	TRBD2
CASSPSSGGTDTQYF	TGTGCCAGCAGCCCGTCTAGCGGGGGAACAGATACGCAGTATTTT	TRBJ2-3	15	TRBV7-2	.	TRBD2
CASSTGTAHNEQFF	TGTGCCAGCAGCACGGGGACAGCCCACAATGAGCAGTTCTTC	TRBJ2-1	14	TRBV11-3	few	TRBD1
CASSPGRAVKNIQYF	TGTGCCAGCAGCCCAGGGAGGGCGGTCAAAAACATTCAGTACTTC	TRBJ2-4	15	TRBV6-2/TRBV6-3	.	TRBD2
CASSLVARGDSPLHF	TGTGCCAGCAGCTTAGTAGCCAGGGGCGATTCACCCCTCCACTTT	TRBJ1-6	15	TRBV11-2	.	.
CAISRDLTDTQYF	TGTGCCATCAGCCGAGATCTCACAGATACGCAGTATTTT	TRBJ2-3	13	TRBV10-3	.	.
CASSNARRETQYF	TGCGCCAGCAGCAACGCCCGGCGGGAGACCCAGTACTTC	TRBJ2-5	13	TRBV5-1	.	.
CASSKDRQAELFF	TGCGCCAGCAGTAAGGACAGGCAGGCGGAACTGTTTTTT	TRBJ1-4	13	TRBV10-2	.	TRBD1
CASTLNGGPTGELFF	TGTGCCAGCACCCTAAATGGCGGGCCTACCGGGGAGCTGTTTTTT	TRBJ2-2	15	TRBV2	.	.
CASSALGLAMNEQFF	TGCGCCAGCAGCGCACTTGGACTAGCGATGAATGAGCAGTTCTTC	TRBJ2-1	15	TRBV5-1	.	TRBD2
CASSPQGNYGYTF	TGTGCCAGCAGTCCTCAGGGTAACTATGGCTACACCTTC	TRBJ1-2	13	TRBV7-2	.	.
CASSRDREIGYTF	TGTGCCAGCAGCCGGGACAGGGAAATTGGCTACACCTTC	TRBJ1-2	13	TRBV5-6	once	TRBD1
CASSDLTGGPNTEAFF	TGTGCCAGCAGTGATCTCACAGGGGGGCCGAACACTGAAGCTTTCTTT	TRBJ1-1	16	TRBV6-2/TRBV6-3	.	TRBD1
CASSRDRGRVETQYF	TGTGCCAGCAGCCGGGACAGGGGGAGGGTAGAGACCCAGTACTTC	TRBJ2-5	15	TRBV6-2/TRBV6-3	.	TRBD1
CATPGSGNYNEQFF	TGTGCCACCCCAGGTTCTGGTAATTACAATGAGCAGTTCTTC	TRBJ2-1	14	TRBV5-3	.	.
CASSQEGPGSPITLYNSPLHF	TGTGCCAGCAGCCAAGAGGGGCCCGGTTCCCCCATAACCTTGTATAATTCACCCCTCCACTTT	TRBJ1-6	21	TRBV4-2	.	.
CASSDRQTTGELFF	TGTGCCAGCAGCGACAGACAGACCACCGGGGAGCTGTTTTTT	TRBJ2-2	14	TRBV7-9	.	.
CASSIYGQGNTEAFF	TGTGCCAGCAGCATTTACGGACAGGGGAACACTGAAGCTTTCTTT	TRBJ1-1	15	TRBV5-6	.	TRBD1
CASSRQSGADTQYF	TGTGCCAGCAGCAGACAGAGTGGTGCAGATACGCAGTATTTT	TRBJ2-3	14	TRBV3-1/TRBV3-2	.	.